These T cell receptor beta chains were read from a single sample in a study of blood T cell repertoires in COVID-19. Sequenced by immunoSEQ multiplex PCR; TCRdb stores in-frame clones only, minus some. Here the sample spans around 140,000 clones, over 80% being singletons. Source material: peripheral blood. The source of these receptors is a woman in her forties or fifties with acute or convalescent COVID-19. The CDR3 runs from the conserved cysteine through the conserved F or W. D genes are given only for firm matches. Size is omitted from some rows. Given values are once, few, many or a class for expanded clones.

v_gene	j_gene	d_gene	abundance	CDR3aa	CDR3nt
TRBV3-1/TRBV3-2	TRBJ1-3	NA	NA	CASSLRTDGNTIYF	TGTGCCAGCAGCCTCAGGACTGATGGAAACACCATATATTTT
TRBV7-8	TRBJ2-7	TRBD1	NA	CASSLSGSGAGGSYEQYF	TGTGCCAGCAGCTTATCGGGCTCTGGGGCAGGGGGTTCCTACGAGCAGTACTTC
TRBV7-9	TRBJ2-1	NA	NA	CASSLETGGNEQFF	TGTGCCAGCAGCCTGGAGACTGGCGGCAATGAGCAGTTCTTC
TRBV16	TRBJ1-5	TRBD1	NA	CASSPLWTGGNQPQHF	TGTGCCAGCAGTCCTCTCTGGACAGGCGGCAATCAGCCCCAGCATTTT
TRBV25-1	TRBJ1-1	TRBD1	few	CASRATGGYTEAFF	TGTGCCAGCAGGGCTACAGGGGGATACACTGAAGCTTTCTTT
TRBV7-2	TRBJ1-1	NA	NA	CASSLRGLNTEAFF	TGTGCCAGCAGCCTCAGGGGCCTGAACACTGAAGCTTTCTTT
TRBV24-1	TRBJ2-1	TRBD1	NA	CATSDGTGGKNEQFF	TGTGCCACCAGTGACGGGACAGGGGGTAAAAATGAGCAGTTCTTC
TRBV18	TRBJ1-6	NA	NA	CASSPTDSYYFIDGSPLHF	TGTGCCAGCTCACCCACGGACAGCTACTATTTTATCGATGGATCACCCCTCCACTTT
TRBV7-9	TRBJ2-2	TRBD2	once	CASSPGGTSGNTGELFF	TGTGCCAGCAGCCCCGGGGGGACTAGCGGGAACACCGGGGAGCTGTTTTTT
TRBV10-3	TRBJ2-6	NA	NA	CAISEYGQGLSSGANVLTF	TGTGCCATCAGTGAGTATGGGCAGGGACTCAGCTCTGGGGCCAACGTCCTGACTTTC
TRBV7-2	TRBJ2-3	NA	NA	CASSSTTGLTDTQYF	TGTGCCAGCAGCTCAACTACAGGGTTGACAGATACGCAGTATTTT
TRBV19	TRBJ2-1	NA	NA	CASSWTLSPSMGPLF	TGTGCCAGTAGTTGGACACTAAGCCCCTCCATGGGGCCGCTCTTC
TRBV28	TRBJ1-2	TRBD1	NA	CASSDIGDSNYGYTF	TGTGCCAGCAGTGATATCGGGGACAGCAACTATGGCTACACCTTC
TRBV25-1	TRBJ1-6	NA	NA	CASRLGALPLHF	TGTGCCAGCAGGCTTGGGGCTTTACCCCTCCACTTT
TRBV5-4	TRBJ2-1	NA	NA	CASSSPDNEQFF	TGTGCCAGCAGCTCCCCCGACAATGAGCAGTTCTTC
TRBV19	TRBJ1-6	NA	NA	CASNNYYSPLHF	TGTGCCAGTAATAATTATTATTCACCCCTCCACTTT
TRBV19	TRBJ2-2	TRBD2	NA	CASRAQGLRNTGELFF	TGTGCCAGTAGAGCCCAGGGACTACGAAACACCGGGGAGCTGTTTTTT
TRBV5-1	TRBJ2-7	TRBD2	NA	CASSLDYQRGSAYEQYF	TGCGCCAGCAGCTTGGATTACCAGCGGGGTTCGGCCTACGAGCAGTACTTC
TRBV11-3	TRBJ1-1	NA	NA	CASSLRWNTEAFF	TGTGCCAGCAGTCTTAGATGGAACACTGAAGCTTTCTTT
TRBV19	TRBJ1-1	NA	few	CASSSQLGGWEAFF	TGTGCCAGTAGTTCCCAACTCGGTGGTTGGGAAGCTTTCTTT
TRBV9	TRBJ2-1	TRBD2	once	CASSVGLAGRSSYNEQFF	TGTGCCAGCAGCGTGGGACTAGCAGGTCGTAGTTCCTACAATGAGCAGTTCTTC
TRBV5-4	TRBJ2-7	TRBD2	NA	CASSPEGLAGGPYEQYF	TGTGCCAGCAGCCCCGAAGGACTAGCGGGAGGGCCCTACGAGCAGTACTTC
TRBV6-6	TRBJ2-1	NA	NA	CASSYLGVPAYNEQFF	TGTGCCAGCAGTTACCTTGGTGTTCCGGCCTACAATGAGCAGTTCTTC
TRBV6-1	TRBJ1-2	TRBD1	NA	CASREAGTALNYGYTF	TGTGCCAGCAGGGAAGCAGGGACAGCGCTGAACTATGGCTACACCTTC
TRBV30	TRBJ1-2	NA	NA	CAWTGRAWGDGYTF	TGTGCCTGGACAGGGAGGGCGTGGGGCGATGGCTACACCTTC
TRBV5-6	TRBJ2-3	NA	NA	CASSLGSRQYTDTQYF	TGTGCCAGCAGCCTGGGATCCCGTCAGTACACAGATACGCAGTATTTT
TRBV19	TRBJ2-1	NA	NA	CASSISLGLALYNEQFF	TGTGCCAGTAGTATAAGCCTGGGGCTCGCCCTCTACAATGAGCAGTTCTTC
TRBV19	TRBJ2-2	TRBD2	NA	CASSSPGGPHTGELFF	TGTGCCAGTAGCTCCCCGGGGGGGCCCCACACCGGGGAGCTGTTTTTT
TRBV19	TRBJ1-5	NA	NA	CASSLQGSQPQHF	TGTGCCAGTAGTCTGCAGGGGAGTCAGCCCCAGCATTTT
TRBV6-2/TRBV6-3	TRBJ1-5	TRBD1	NA	CASSYGGTGGSNQPQHF	TGTGCCAGCAGTTACGGCGGGACAGGGGGTTCCAATCAGCCCCAGCATTTT
TRBV3-1/TRBV3-2	TRBJ2-1	TRBD2	NA	CASSRSGGVYNEQFF	TGTGCCAGCAGCCGTAGCGGGGGGGTTTACAATGAGCAGTTCTTC
TRBV4-2	TRBJ1-5	NA	NA	CASSQGRSNQPQHF	TGTGCCAGCAGCCAAGGCAGGAGCAATCAGCCCCAGCATTTT
TRBV2	TRBJ1-5	NA	NA	CASSAGLGPQHF	TGTGCCAGCAGTGCGGGATTAGGGCCCCAGCATTTT
TRBV3-1/TRBV3-2	TRBJ1-2	NA	NA	CASSLDGRSGYTF	TGTGCCAGCAGCCTAGACGGGAGGAGCGGCTACACCTTC
TRBV2	TRBJ1-2	TRBD1	NA	CASTRDRTNYGYTF	TGTGCCAGCACCCGGGACAGAACTAACTATGGCTACACCTTC
TRBV10-3	TRBJ1-2	TRBD1	NA	CAISDEGAGGYTF	TGTGCCATCAGTGACGAGGGGGCGGGTGGCTACACCTTC
TRBV29-1	TRBJ1-1	NA	NA	CSVGGSAEAFF	TGCAGCGTTGGGGGTAGCGCTGAAGCTTTCTTT
TRBV9	TRBJ2-3	NA	NA	CASSPQKDTRTDTQYF	TGTGCCAGCAGCCCCCAGAAGGACACCCGCACAGATACGCAGTATTTT
TRBV27	TRBJ1-2	TRBD1	few	CASSLGQTTSGYTF	TGTGCCAGCAGTTTGGGACAGACGACCTCTGGCTACACCTTC
TRBV19	TRBJ1-2	NA	NA	CASSITSIYYGYTF	TGTGCCAGTAGTATTACGAGCATATACTATGGCTACACCTTC
TRBV7-9	TRBJ1-3	NA	NA	CASSPSGQQENTIYF	TGTGCCAGCAGCCCCTCGGGACAACAAGAAAACACCATATATTTT
TRBV3-1/TRBV3-2	TRBJ2-4	NA	NA	CASSTTLQRKNIQYF	TGTGCCAGCAGCACTACGTTGCAAAGAAAAAACATTCAGTACTTC
TRBV27	TRBJ2-7	NA	NA	CASSPPPGWRGGYEQYF	TGTGCCAGCAGTCCTCCCCCGGGCTGGCGGGGCGGCTACGAGCAGTACTTC
TRBV2	TRBJ1-1	NA	NA	CASSSQGNTEAFF	TGTGCCAGCAGTTCCCAGGGGAACACTGAAGCTTTCTTT
TRBV1	TRBJ2-1	NA	NA	CTSSQGGSREGLYNEQFF	TGCACCAGCAGCCAAGGGGGGTCGCGGGAGGGCCTTTACAATGAGCAGTTCTTC
TRBV10-3	TRBJ2-3	TRBD2	NA	CAISPSPGTSVNSTDTQYF	TGTGCCATCAGCCCAAGTCCCGGGACTAGCGTCAATAGCACAGATACGCAGTATTTT
TRBV27	TRBJ2-3	NA	NA	CASRLTGTDTQYF	TGTGCCAGCCGACTGACCGGGACAGATACGCAGTATTTT
TRBV6-5	TRBJ2-7	TRBD2	NA	CASSLFAGVNEQYF	TGTGCCAGCAGCCTCTTCGCGGGAGTCAACGAGCAGTACTTC
TRBV7-9	TRBJ2-5	TRBD1	NA	CASSWIGTGTEETQYF	TGTGCCAGCAGCTGGATCGGGACAGGGACGGAAGAGACCCAGTACTTC
TRBV19	TRBJ1-6	NA	NA	CASSIIGERDNSPLHF	TGTGCCAGTAGTATCATCGGGGAGCGGGATAATTCACCCCTCCACTTT
TRBV5-1	TRBJ1-2	TRBD1	NA	CASSLAVGGGYTF	TGCGCCAGCAGCTTGGCCGTAGGGGGCGGCTACACCTTC
TRBV28	TRBJ1-4	NA	NA	CASSSIPKTSDYEKLFF	TGTGCCAGCAGTTCTATCCCAAAGACGAGCGATTATGAAAAACTGTTTTTT
TRBV7-9	TRBJ2-2	NA	NA	CASSHRVSTNTGELFF	TGTGCCAGCAGCCACAGGGTTTCCACGAACACCGGGGAGCTGTTTTTT
TRBV28	TRBJ2-1	NA	NA	CASSTHSNEQFF	TGTGCCAGCAGTACACACAGCAATGAGCAGTTCTTC
TRBV2	TRBJ1-5	NA	once	CASSDRVLDNQPQHF	TGTGCCAGCAGTGACCGGGTTTTAGACAATCAGCCCCAGCATTTT
TRBV5-1	TRBJ1-1	NA	NA	CASSSRPGQDTEAFF	TGCGCCAGCAGCTCCAGACCGGGACAAGACACTGAAGCTTTCTTT
TRBV19	TRBJ2-2	NA	NA	CASSSDFTGELFF	TGTGCCAGTAGTAGCGATTTCACCGGGGAGCTGTTTTTT
TRBV10-3	TRBJ1-1	NA	NA	CAISESTQNTEAFF	TGTGCCATCAGTGAGTCAACACAGAACACTGAAGCTTTCTTT
TRBV9	TRBJ2-3	NA	NA	CASSVEGGGTDTQYF	TGTGCCAGCAGCGTTGAAGGGGGGGGCACAGATACGCAGTATTTT